Shown below are 22 T cell receptor beta chains from a single sample sequenced in a study of beta chain features in type 1 diabetes. No antigen has been assigned to these receptors. Points from the study as a whole: Shortening that was moderate but significant affected the TCRB CDR3s of Type 1 diabetes patients in all four CD4+ subsets.

Expressed TCRB transcripts were sequenced because the isolated RNA had all been reverse transcribed beforehand. The repertoire was sequenced with immunoSEQ multiplex PCR; TCRdb's copy has only in-frame clones and lacks some. The table records some 44,000 clones, over 60% of them present only once. The specimen was Tregs from blood. The receptors derive from a woman between 18 and 29 years old with type 1 diabetes.

V is TRBV29-1 and J is TRBJ2-7; D uncertain. CDR1 is SQVTM and CDR2 is ANQGSEA in the germline V gene. The CDR3 runs 12 residues. V was clipped by 3 bases and J by 0 bases, with 6 bases between them. CDR3 in DNA: TGCAGCGTTGAGAGTGTCTCCTACGAGCAGTACTTC. Translation: CSVESVSYEQYF.

The chain has TRBV28 and TRBJ1-5; 12 bases fit TRBD1. Germline CDR1 reads MDHEN; CDR2 reads SYDVKM. The CDR3 consists of 15 residues. V dropped 7 bases and J dropped 7; count of bases not matched to a gene: 8. The chain's CDR3 is CASNSGQGALQPQHF. Here the CDR3 DNA reads TGTGCCAGCAACTCGGGACAGGGGGCTTTACAGCCCCAGCATTTT. The full variable domain, completed using reference TRBV28 and TRBJ1-5, is DVKVTQSSRYLVKRTGEKVFLECVQDMDHENMFWYRQDPGLGLRLIYFSYDVKMKEKGDIPEGYSVSREKKERFSLILESASTNQTSMYLCASNSGQGALQPQHFGDGTRLSIL.

The rearrangement links TRBV27 to TRBJ1-1; TRBD1 agrees at 7 bases. The germline CDR1 and CDR2 sequences are MNHEY and SMNVEV (reference sequence). The trim removed 5 bases at V and 0 bases at J, leaving 6 bases unmatched. The CDR3 is 15 residues long. The CDR3, as DNA: TGTGCCAGCAGTCCCCGACAGGGTTTGAACACTGAAGCTTTCTTT. Translation gives CASSPRQGLNTEAFF.

V gene TRBV7-2 combines with J gene TRBJ1-2; TRBD1 aligns across 7 bases. The germline V gene has CDR1 SGHTA and CDR2 FQGNSA. The CDR3 spans 14 residues. The V gene end was trimmed by 5 bases and the J gene end by 7 bases; junction bases not matched to a gene: 10. Here the CDR3 DNA reads TGTGCCAGCAGCCATGGGGACAGTCGTGGTGGCTACACCTTC. Its translation: CASSHGDSRGGYTF.

This rearrangement joins TRBV7-2 to TRBJ2-5, with D maybe TRBD1 (6 bases). The end of the DNA is better explained by TRBJ2-7, so the J call may be wrong. CDR1 and CDR2 (germline): SGHTA, FQGNSA. This CDR3 spans 15 amino acids. CDR3 loop: CASSLDVQGSYEQYF. The CDR3 DNA reads as TGTGCCAGCAGCTTAGATGTACAGGGATCCTACGAGCAGTACTTC.

CDR3 nucleotides: TGTGCCAGCAGGCCGCGCCCCAATGAGCAGTTCTTC. It encodes CASRPRPNEQFF. The rearrangement links TRBV28 to TRBJ2-1, with D unresolved. CDR3 size: 12 residues. CDR1 is MDHEN, CDR2 SYDVKM, per germline. Between the trimmed V and J ends, which lost 6 bases and 6 bases, there was a span of 9 bases. Supplemented by reference TRBV28 and TRBJ2-1, the full variable domain reads DVKVTQSSRYLVKRTGEKVFLECVQDMDHENMFWYRQDPGLGLRLIYFSYDVKMKEKGDIPEGYSVSREKKERFSLILESASTNQTSMYLCASRPRPNEQFFGPGTRLTVL.

V and J are TRBV7-2 and TRBJ2-7; 11 bases are a match to TRBD1. Per the germline V gene, CDR1 is SGHTA and CDR2 is FQGNSA. V lost 2 bases, J lost 3 bases, and 3 bases stayed unmatched. CDR3 length: 15 amino acids. The CDR3 is CASSLWGQGGYEQYF. CDR3 sequence (DNA): TGTGCCAGCAGCTTATGGGGACAGGGGGGCTACGAGCAGTACTTC. Based on the CDR3 plus reference TRBV7-2 and TRBJ2-7, the full variable domain is GAGVSQSPSNKVTEKGKDVELRCDPISGHTALYWYRQSLGQGLEFLIYFQGNSAPDKSGLPSDRFSAERTGGSVSTLTIQRTQQEDSAVYLCASSLWGQGGYEQYFGPGTRLTVT.

The chain couples TRBV11-2 to TRBJ2-3; a possible D gene is TRBD2 (5 bases). Germline V gives CDR1 SGHAT, CDR2 FQNNGV. The CDR3 extends over 12 amino acids. Trimming took 3 bases from V and 8 from J, leaving 9 bases between them. CDR3 sequence: CASSLDGGTQYF. DNA of the CDR3: TGTGCCAGCAGCTTGGATGGAGGTACGCAGTATTTT.

J is TRBJ2-1 and V is TRBV18; 7 nucleotides align to TRBD1. The CDR3 contains 14 residues. After removal of 6 bases from V and 6 bases from J, the junction contained 8 bases not matched to a gene. Germline lookup yields CDR1 KGHSH and CDR2 LQKENI. CDR3 protein: CASSAPGGVNEQFF. DNA of the CDR3: TGTGCCAGCTCCGCCCCAGGGGGAGTCAATGAGCAGTTCTTC.

This clone showed up just a few times. The rearrangement joins TRBV18 to TRBJ2-7; 9 bases agree with TRBD2. The V gene end was trimmed by 3 bases and the J gene end by 1 base; junction bases not matched to a gene: 7. This CDR3 region has 16 residues. Germline V lookup: CDR1 KGHSH, CDR2 LQKENI. CDR3 nucleotides: TGTGCCAGCTCACCCCAGCGGGGGGTCTTATCCTACGAGCAGTACTTC. It specifies CASSPQRGVLSYEQYF.

A few counts support this clone. V and J are TRBV29-1 and TRBJ2-3; TRBD1 agrees at 8 bases. CDR3 size: 14 residues. Germline CDR1 reads SQVTM; CDR2 reads ANQGSEA. V dropped 8 bases and J dropped 5; count of bases not matched to a gene: 12. The CDR3 loop is CSTSGQGAGDTQYF. The CDR3 DNA reads TGCAGCACGAGCGGCCAGGGGGCGGGAGATACGCAGTATTTT.

The chain employs TRBV18 and TRBJ1-4, with D hard to call. This CDR3 has 15 residues. Germline loops: CDR1 KGHSH, CDR2 LQKENI. V lost 4 bases to trimming and J lost 2 bases, with 11 bases between them. In DNA form, the CDR3 reads TGTGCCAGCTCACTCTCATGGAGGACTAATGAAAAACTGTTTTTT. This codes for CASSLSWRTNEKLFF.

The rearrangement joins TRBV5-1 to TRBJ2-5; maybe TRBD2 (6 bases). Trimming pared 2 bases from V and 1 base from J, leaving 6 bases between. Germline-derived CDR1 and CDR2 are SGHRS and YFSETQ. CDR3 length: 13 amino acids. The CDR3 loop is CASSFSGQETQYF. CDR3 DNA sequence: TGCGCCAGCAGCTTTAGCGGCCAAGAGACCCAGTACTTC.

This clone was detected only once. The chain employs TRBV25-1 and TRBJ2-7; D gene ambiguous. The V and J ends lost 1 base and 4 bases respectively, with 20 bases between them. The germline V gene encodes CDR1 MGHDK and CDR2 SYGVNS. This CDR3 comprises 17 residues. CDR3 bases: TGTGCCAGCAGTGAATCCGAACACCCCCGTCCTCCGTACGAGCAGTACTTC. This codes for CASSESEHPRPPYEQYF.

V usage is TRBV19 and J usage is TRBJ2-1; TRBD2 matches 9 bases. Germline V lookup: CDR1 LNHDA, CDR2 SQIVND (reference sequence). With 7 bases clipped from V and 0 bases from J, the junction kept 10 bases outside the gene matches. CDR3 length equals 17 residues. The CDR3 coding sequence is TGTGCCAGTAATCCGCGGGGGGGGGTAAGCTCCTACAATGAGCAGTTCTTC. Translated, it gives CASNPRGGVSSYNEQFF.

This clone came up a few times. The chain combines TRBV10-3 with TRBJ2-3, with D possibly matching TRBD1 (6 bases). Germline V gene sequence: CDR1 ENHRY, CDR2 SYGVKD. This CDR3 contains 13 residues. Trimming stripped 10 bases from V and 2 bases from J, with 13 bases between. CDR3 sequence: CATRTAPTDTQYF. Here the CDR3 DNA reads TGTGCCACCCGGACAGCACCCACAGATACGCAGTATTTT.

J is TRBJ1-4 and V is TRBV7-2; D not certain. The CDR3 has 15 residues. CDR1 is SGHTA and CDR2 is FQGNSA in the germline V gene. Trimming removed 3 bases from V and 5 bases from J, with 13 bases in between. The CDR3 DNA reads TGTGCCAGCAGCTTCGGGAGGCTGAGGAATGAAAAACTGTTTTTT. Translation gives CASSFGRLRNEKLFF.

The CDR3 reads CASSPMAEVNEQFF. DNA of the CDR3: TGTGCCAGCTCACCAATGGCAGAGGTCAATGAGCAGTTCTTC. This chain links TRBV18 with TRBJ2-1, with D uncertain. CDR1 is KGHSH and CDR2 is LQKENI in the germline V gene. This CDR3 has 14 residues. Trimming cost V 2 bases and J 6 bases, with 11 bases left between them. The whole variable domain, filled in from reference TRBV18 and TRBJ2-1, reads NAGVMQNPRHLVRRRGQEARLRCSPMKGHSHVYWYRQLPEEGLKFMVYLQKENIIDESGMPKERFSAEFPKEGPSILRIQQVVRGDSAAYFCASSPMAEVNEQFFGPGTRLTVL.

This clone has only one observation. The J gene is TRBJ2-1, the V gene TRBV9; 11 nucleotides match TRBD2. Trimming at V came to 1 base and at J to 6 bases, leaving 6 bases not matched to a gene. The CDR3 length is 16 residues. From germline, CDR1 is SGDLS and CDR2 YYNGEE. The CDR3 DNA reads TGTGCCAGCAGCGTAAGGCTAGCGGGAGGAACCAATGAGCAGTTCTTC. Translating gives CASSVRLAGGTNEQFF.

V gene TRBV4-2 combines with J gene TRBJ2-1; D is possibly TRBD1 (5 bases). Germline V lookup: CDR1 LGHNA, CDR2 YNFKEQ. With 0 bases removed from V and 11 bases from J, the gap between germline ends came to 11 bases. The CDR3 is 13 amino acids. CDR3 coding DNA: TGTGCCAGCAGCCAAGATCAAGTGGGGCAGCAGTTCTTC. Its translation is CASSQDQVGQQFF.

The J gene is TRBJ1-5, the V gene TRBV15; D not resolved. There are 12 residues in the CDR3. CDR1 and CDR2 (germline): LNHNV, YYDKDF (reference sequence). The germline V and J ends were trimmed by 9 bases and 3 bases, with 9 bases remaining between them. CDR3 protein: CATSRVNQPQHF. The CDR3 DNA is TGTGCCACTTCGCGCGTCAATCAGCCCCAGCATTTT.

The CDR3 loop reads CASREEFQETQYF. CDR3 bases: TGTGCCAGTAGAGAAGAGTTCCAAGAGACCCAGTACTTC. The chain combines TRBV19 with TRBJ2-5; no firm D call. The CDR3 has 13 residues. CDR1 and CDR2 (germline): LNHDA, SQIVND (reference sequence). Between the trimmed V and J ends, which lost 6 bases and 1 base, there was a span of 9 bases.